What follows are 21 T cell receptor beta chains derived from one specimen sequenced in a study of type 1 regulatory T cells. The antigens of these receptors remain unknown. TCRdb passed the reads through MiXCR, listing each CDR3 protein once. Here the sample spans around 69,000 distinct CDR3 sequences, 50% to 70% being singletons. The sequenced sample was cultured T cells, either the whole culture or a sorted T cell fraction (not recorded which). The subset: Tr1-enriched cell product generated in vitro against host alloantigens. The receptor source for this set is a human donor in good health.

V and J are TRBV12-3 or TRBV12-4 and TRBJ1-5; D perhaps matches TRBD1 (6 bases). The CDR3 spans 15 residues. Trimming took 6 bases from V and 2 from J, leaving 14 bases between them. The CDR3 loop reads CASRASGAGNQPQHF. The CDR3 DNA follows: TGTGCCAGCAGGGCGTCGGGGGCGGGCAATCAGCCCCAGCATTTT.

The chain uses TRBV9 and TRBJ1-1; D is unresolved. The CDR3 length is 17 residues. Germline V gives CDR1 SGDLS, CDR2 YYNGEE. The germline V and J ends were trimmed by 0 bases and 0 bases, with 15 bases remaining between them. Here the CDR3 reads CASSVDPVSRMNTEAFF. The CDR3 DNA is TGTGCCAGCAGCGTAGACCCGGTTAGCCGAATGAACACTGAAGCTTTCTTT.

J is TRBJ2-1 and V is TRBV3-2; the table's D call of TRBD2 was not tested on the DNA. TRBV3-2 is noted as a pseudogene. The CDR3 loop spans 13 amino acids. CDR3 amino acids: CASRPTSYGEQFF. CDR3 bases: TGTGCCAGCAGGCCCACTAGCTACGGGGAGCAGTTCTTC.

The rearrangement links TRBV7-7 to TRBJ2-3, with no clear D. The CDR3 extends over 14 amino acids. V lost 1 base and J 4 bases, leaving 9 bases between the germline ends. Germline CDR1 is SSHAT and CDR2 is FNYEAQ (reference sequence). The DNA of the CDR3 is TGTGCCAGCAGCTTAGTGGGTGCAGCAGATACGCAGTATTTT. Protein: CASSLVGAADTQYF. Full variable domain (remainder filled in from reference TRBV7-7 and TRBJ2-3): GAGVSQSPRYKVTKRGQDVTLRCDPISSHATLYWYQQALGQGPEFLTYFNYEAQPDKSGLPSDRFSAERPEGSISTLTIQRTEQRDSAMYRCASSLVGAADTQYFGPGTRLTVL.

A few counts support this clonotype. This chain joins TRBV20-1 and TRBJ1-5; 10 bases match TRBD1. V was pared by 2 bases and J by 1 base, with 11 bases of the junction left unmatched. Germline V gives CDR1 DFQATT, CDR2 SNEGSKA (reference sequence). The CDR3 extends over 18 amino acids. CDR3 coding DNA: TGCAGTGCTAGATGGGGGAGGGGGACAGGGGCAAGCAATCAGCCCCAGCATTTT. Amino acids: CSARWGRGTGASNQPQHF.

CDR3 residues: CASTGGDNTEAFF. The CDR3 coding sequence is TGCGCCAGCACGGGTGGGGATAACACTGAAGCTTTCTTT. The chain links TRBV5-1 to TRBJ1-1; no firm D call. The length of the CDR3 is 13 residues. V dropped 6 bases and J dropped 2 bases, with 11 bases sitting between them. Germline CDR1 and CDR2: SGHRS and YFSETQ.

This clonotype has a single count. The V call is TRBV6-1, the J call TRBJ2-3, with 7 bases fitting TRBD2. J was trimmed by 9 bases and V by 7 bases; bases with no gene match: 7. Per the germline V gene, CDR1 is MNHNS and CDR2 is SASEGT. CDR3 length: 12 amino acids. CDR3 in amino acids: CASTVTGGTQYF. DNA for the CDR3: TGTGCCAGCACTGTAACGGGAGGCACGCAGTATTTT.

The chain recombines TRBV27 with TRBJ2-3; D unclear. The CDR3 covers 14 residues. V was trimmed by 7 bases and J by 0 bases, leaving 11 bases between them. Germline V gives CDR1 MNHEY, CDR2 SMNVEV (reference sequence). This CDR3 is CASMSRPSTDTQYF. The CDR3 DNA sequence: TGTGCCAGCATGAGTCGTCCTAGCACAGATACGCAGTATTTT.

The chain couples TRBV6-2 or TRBV6-3 to TRBJ1-2; D possibly corresponds to TRBD1 (5 bases). Deletions cut 7 bases from V and 10 bases from J, with 19 bases between. This CDR3 comprises 13 residues. CDR1 is MNHEY, CDR2 SVGEGT, per germline. CDR3 in DNA: TGTGCCAGCACTAAGGACCAACTCAGGGACTACACCTTC. It codes for CASTKDQLRDYTF.

The V gene is TRBV6-5, the J gene TRBJ2-7, with 10 nucleotides matching TRBD2. Germline V gene data show CDR1 as MNHEY and CDR2 as SVGAGI. After removal of 6 bases from V and 2 bases from J, the junction contained 13 bases not matched to a gene. There are 17 residues in the CDR3. CDR3 nucleotides: TGTGCCAGCAGCCGATCGAGTCTAGCGGGGGAGACCTACGAGCAGTACTTC. It is translated as CASSRSSLAGETYEQYF.

This clonotype was observed a few times. The CDR3 region is CASSPGTDWNYEQYF. The CDR3 nucleotides read TGTGCCAGCAGCCCCGGGACGGATTGGAACTACGAGCAGTACTTC. This chain joins TRBV11-2 and TRBJ2-7; D is tentatively TRBD1 or TRBD2 (5 bases each). V was shortened by 5 bases and J by 3 bases, with 17 bases between the two germline ends. The germline V gene has CDR1 SGHAT and CDR2 FQNNGV. This CDR3 has 15 residues.

CDR3 in DNA: TGTGCCAGTACCACAGACGTGTCCCTGAGCTCTGGAAACACCATATATTTT. As protein: CASTTDVSLSSGNTIYF. The chain carries TRBV19 and TRBJ1-3; no firm D call. The V end was cut by 7 bases, the J end by 0 bases, with 19 bases between. Germline CDR1 is LNHDA and CDR2 is SQIVND (reference sequence). CDR3 size: 17 residues.

This clonotype was counted once. The chain links TRBV6-2 or TRBV6-3 to TRBJ2-3; 13 bases line up with TRBD2. Germline V gene lookup returns CDR1 MNHEY and CDR2 SVGEGT. The CDR3 runs 18 residues. V lost 6 bases to trimming and J lost 4 bases; unmatched junction nucleotides: 13. The CDR3, as DNA: TGTGCCAGCAGCCCGGGACTAGCGGGACCTCGGTTGGCAGATACGCAGTATTTT. This encodes CASSPGLAGPRLADTQYF.

CDR3 in amino acids: CACRDQGPDTQYF. CDR3 DNA: TGTGCATGCAGAGATCAGGGTCCAGATACGCAGTATTTT. The rearrangement uses TRBV19 and TRBJ2-3; weak D call: TRBD1 (5 bases). Looked up from germline, CDR1 is LNHDA and CDR2 is SQIVND (reference sequence). CDR3 length: 13 amino acids.

The genes are TRBV20-1 and TRBJ2-7; 7 bases match TRBD2. Unmatched junction bases numbered 27, after V lost 4 bases and J lost 3 bases. CDR3 size: 20 residues. In germline, CDR1 is DFQATT, CDR2 SNEGSKA (reference sequence). The CDR3 bases are TGCAGTGCTATTAGGGGTTTGCGCTACGCCTGGGCGGGAGACGACTACGAGCAGTACTTC. This translates into CSAIRGLRYAWAGDDYEQYF.

This clonotype has only a few counts. V and J are TRBV5-1 and TRBJ2-1, with 10 bases lining up with TRBD2. Germline assignment: CDR1 SGHRS and CDR2 YFSETQ. The V and J ends lost 0 bases and 4 bases, in that order; junction bases with no gene match: 10. The CDR3 has 18 amino acids. CDR3 bases: TGCGCCAGCAGCTTGGGGGATAGCGGGAGGTCTTCTTACAATGAGCAGTTCTTC. Amino acid sequence: CASSLGDSGRSSYNEQFF.

CDR3 sequence: CASSLVGLQPTSLYNEQFF. CDR3 DNA sequence: TGTGCCAGCAGCTTAGTAGGACTACAGCCGACTAGTTTATACAATGAGCAGTTCTTC. This sequence joins TRBV7-6 and TRBJ2-1, with D possibly being TRBD2 (6 bases). Deletions cut 1 base from V and 4 bases from J, with 23 bases between. Germline CDR1 reads SGHVS; CDR2 reads FNYEAQ. The CDR3 spans 19 residues.

V gene TRBV5-4 combines with J gene TRBJ2-5; unclear D gene. Trimming removed 3 bases at V and 7 bases at J, with 19 bases between. This CDR3 contains 15 residues. CDR1 is SGHNT and CDR2 is YYREEE in the germline V gene (reference sequence). DNA for the CDR3: TGTGCCAGCAGCTGGCTGGACCACCCCGGCGGGACCCAGTACTTC. Protein sequence: CASSWLDHPGGTQYF.

This clonotype has a single count. Its ends do not fully match the called genes, so a read error is possible. The chain recombines TRBV11-3 with TRBJ2-1, with 7 bases lining up with TRBD1. The CDR3 has 12 amino acids. Per germline, CDR1 SGHNT and CDR2 YENEEA. The CDR3, as DNA: TGTGCCAGCAGCCAAGCTACAGGGGAATGTCACTTC. This codes for CASSQATGECHF.

This clonotype was detected once. The chain is built from TRBV25-1 and TRBJ1-4; TRBD1 aligns across 7 bases. The CDR3 extends over 15 amino acids. The V gene's germline CDR1 is MGHDK and CDR2 SYGVNS. The J segment lost 8 bases and the V segment lost 3 bases, leaving 9 bases of the junction unmatched. The CDR3 region is CASSDTGTAHEKLFF. The DNA of the CDR3 is TGTGCCAGCAGTGACACCGGGACAGCACACGAAAAACTGTTTTTT.

The sample holds one count of this clonotype. J is TRBJ2-4 and V is TRBV3-1; TRBD2 agrees at 8 bases. The CDR3 has 15 residues. Losses at the gene ends were 4 bases for V and 5 bases for J; bases not matched to a gene: 7. Looked up from germline, CDR1 is LGHDT and CDR2 is YNNKEL (reference sequence). The CDR3 coding sequence is TGTGCCAGCAGCCGTAGTAGCGGGAAGCAAAACATTCAGTACTTC. Protein sequence: CASSRSSGKQNIQYF.